The present T cell receptor (beta chain) was sequenced within a study of T cells in Graves' hyperthyroidism and ophthalmopathy. Germline CDR1 is DFQATT and CDR2 is SNEGSKA (reference sequence). The CDR3 is 17 residues long. Trimming took 3 bases from V and 2 from J; bases not matched to a gene: 16. General observations from the study: Blood also carried most thyroid clonotypes expanded above 0.001. Ophthalmopathy was told apart from stable hyperthyroidism by a 13 V-J model.

RNA transcripts yielded amplified TCR beta CDR3 regions. Using the HTBI primer set, a first-round RT-PCR was run on the TCR CDR3. In TCRdb, the multiplex PCR reads were re-called with MiXCR into one record per CDR3 protein. The top ten hold 6% to 8% of the sample, which has around 300,000 distinct CDR3 sequences, about 14% seen once. Cells are PBMCs isolated from approximately 9.2 ml of fresh blood. A word on this clonotype: Its specificity is not known. The CDR3 ends on some other residue instead of the conserved phenylalanine or tryptophan, so this is likely a read error.

This chain uses TRBV20-1 with TRBJ2-7; 7 bases align to TRBD1. Specimen: blood. This receptor was taken from a woman aged 25 to 39 with Graves' hyperthyroidism that later progressed to Graves' ophthalmopathy. CDR3 sequence (DNA): TGCAGTGCTAGTGGTGAGAACCAAGGACAGGTCACCTACGAGCAGTACCTC. Protein product: CSASGENQGQVTYEQYL.